Described below is a single T cell receptor beta chain sequence and its context. No antigen is known for it. It has no much larger one-base neighbor in the sample; base qualities were not kept. TCRbeta CDR3 regions were amplified from genomic DNA using the immunoSEQ Assay, a bias-controlled multiplex PCR. As for the original processing: The number of nucleated cells in each sample was estimated from the amplification of reference gene primers within the assay. Sequence reads were collapsed and filtered to measure the absolute abundance of every unique TCRbeta CDR3 rearrangement. For each sample, productive Simpson clonality was calculated as the square root of Simpson's diversity index across productive rearrangements. In TCRdb, the immuneACCESS table is reduced to in-frame sequences with V and J assigned. These tables do not hold every clone; where another copy was compared, an unresolved V gene accounts for under half, and the others remain unexplained. V and J calls plus clone size are reproduced from that table; the DNA served to infer D and trimming. This sample lists fewer than 350,000 clones; 89% were detected once. The ten largest clones take up 5.2% of the sample.

This sample stems from a study of blood T cell repertoires in COVID-19 (dated by TCRdb to 2020 to 2022). About the investigation overall: Collaborator samples came from the United States, Italy and Spain and covered acute and convalescent phases of COVID-19. Where available, HLA class I and class II types were obtained from metadata supplied by the sample provider rather than from assay-based typing. The material from the prospective study consisted of cDNA or gDNA derived from T cells, B-cell-depleted T cells, or PBMCs. A freely available public database, intended as a resource for researchers studying the immune response to SARS-CoV-2, is where the repertoires were released. A de-identified subject ID, COVID-19 status, age in years and sex were almost always included in the sample metadata. The samples were drawn from the first 160 participants of the ongoing ImmuneRACE study and from 1,254 subjects provided by 6 global collaborators. Deeply sampled blood TCRbeta repertoires from subjects exposed to, actively infected with, or recovered from COVID-19 were included in the dataset. The research as a whole found: The quantity of clinical and demographic metadata differed by source and by participant and was supplied without curation.

Participants in the prospective study were enrolled through a virtual design, were aged 18 to 89 years, and lived in roughly 25 United States geographic areas. In the prospective study, participants were assigned to cohorts based on the clinical history participants reported in a screening survey and a study questionnaire. For ImmuneRACE Cohort 3, a participant was defined as recovered based on two consecutive negative NP/OP PCR tests, clearance by a healthcare professional, or resolution of symptoms. In the prospective study, whole blood, serum and a nasopharyngeal or oropharyngeal swab were collected from each participant by mobile phlebotomists. Participants in the prospective study had the option to provide additional blood draws and questionnaires over a roughly 2-month period. Prospective study blood samples were shipped either frozen or at room temperature before DNA extraction. A distance of 14 bases separates the germline ends of V and J, which lose 0 bases and 0 bases respectively. CDR3 length: 18 amino acids, cysteine to phenylalanine. This entry keeps only the CDR3 DNA: 54 bases, framed from base 1. The CDR1 and CDR2 encoded by the germline V gene are LGHNA and YNFKEQ.

Recombination connected TRBV4-2 to TRBJ2-2; there is no confident call for the D gene. This TCR was recovered from a man aged 55 to 70 who had recovered from COVID-19. The sequenced sample was PBMCs or T cells enriched from blood (not recorded which). The CDR3 protein is CASSQEPSSASNTGELFF. The nucleotide sequence reads TGTGCCAGCAGCCAAGAGCCCAGCAGCGCATCGAACACCGGGGAGCTGTTTTTT.